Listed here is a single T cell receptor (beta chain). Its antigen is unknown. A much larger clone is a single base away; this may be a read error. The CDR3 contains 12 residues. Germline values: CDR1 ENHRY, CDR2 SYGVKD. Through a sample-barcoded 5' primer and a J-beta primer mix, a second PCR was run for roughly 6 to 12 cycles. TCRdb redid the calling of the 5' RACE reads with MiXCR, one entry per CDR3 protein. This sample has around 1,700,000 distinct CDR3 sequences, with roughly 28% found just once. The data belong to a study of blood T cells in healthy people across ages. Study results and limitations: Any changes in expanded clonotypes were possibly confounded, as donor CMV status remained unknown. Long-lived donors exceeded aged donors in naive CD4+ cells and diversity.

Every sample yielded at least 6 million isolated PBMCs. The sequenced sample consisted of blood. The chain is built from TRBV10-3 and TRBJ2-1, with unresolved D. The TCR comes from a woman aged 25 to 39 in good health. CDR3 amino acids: CTISERRNEQFF. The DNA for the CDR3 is TGTACCATCAGTGAGCGTAGGAATGAGCAGTTCTTC.